The rows below give T cell receptor beta chains drawn from one sample of a study of T-cell memory formation after mild COVID-19. TCRdb passed the 5' RACE reads through MiXCR, listing each CDR3 protein once. The data contain 550,000 to 700,000 distinct CDR3 sequences, roughly a sixth of them singletons. Sequencing used PBMCs or a T cell subset sorted from them (not recorded which). The receptors were gathered from an adult woman who had mild COVID-19 (a few samples of this study predate the infection). Cell type and time point are not known. Both conserved end residues are part of each CDR3. Fields, in order: clone size, CDR3 length, V gene, J gene, D gene, CDR3 DNA, CDR3 protein. A D gene is named only where the DNA matches it firmly. The size of a clone is reported for some rows only, either as once, few or many, or as a class for expanded clones.

>-|14|TRBV5-1|TRBJ1-3|TRBD1
TGCGCCAGCAGCTTTACCGACAGGGAAGGCACCATATATTTT
CASSFTDREGTIYF
>-|12|TRBV20-1|TRBJ2-7|-
TGCAGTGCTGGCGACAGGATAGCCGAGCAGTACTTC
CSAGDRIAEQYF
>-|15|TRBV19|TRBJ1-2|-
TGTGCCAGTAGTATCGCTCGGCGGAGTAACTATGGCTACACCTTC
CASSIARRSNYGYTF
>-|15|TRBV3-1|TRBJ2-3|TRBD1
TGTGCCAGCAGGCACGGGACAGTTAGCACAGATACGCAGTATTTT
CASRHGTVSTDTQYF
>-|15|TRBV3-1|TRBJ1-6|-
TGTGCCAGCAGCCAAGGATCAGGAATTAACTCACCCCTCCACTTT
CASSQGSGINSPLHF
>many|16|TRBV4-2|TRBJ2-5|TRBD1
TGTGCCAGCAGCCAATCGGACAGGGGAGGACAAAAGACCCAGTACTTC
CASSQSDRGGQKTQYF
>-|15|TRBV18|TRBJ2-3|TRBD2
TGTGCCAGCGGACTAGCGGGCGCTAGCACAGATACGCAGTATTTT
CASGLAGASTDTQYF
>-|15|TRBV20-1|TRBJ2-4|TRBD2
TGCAGTGCTCCAAAGGCTACGGCGGGGGAAAACATTCAGTACTTC
CSAPKATAGENIQYF
>few|12|TRBV30|TRBJ1-2|-
TGTGCCTGGAGTGTATCCCGGGCAGACTACACCTTC
CAWSVSRADYTF
>-|14|TRBV7-8|TRBJ2-1|-
TGTGCCAGCAGCTTAGGTTTCCCATCCTATGAGCAGTTCTTC
CASSLGFPSYEQFF
>few|15|TRBV5-5|TRBJ2-2|TRBD1
TGTGCCAGCAGCTCCGGGACAGGGTTGAGCGGGGAGCTGTTTTTT
CASSSGTGLSGELFF
>few|11|TRBV24-1|TRBJ2-7|-
TGTGCCACCAGTGTCGGTAACGAGCAGTACTTC
CATSVGNEQYF
>few|15|TRBV7-6|TRBJ2-7|-
TGTGCCAGCAGCTTAGGGACAGCCGGATACTACGAGCAGTACTTC
CASSLGTAGYYEQYF
>-|14|TRBV4-1|TRBJ1-2|-
TGCGCCAGCAGCGCCAACAGGGATAACTATGGCTACACCTTC
CASSANRDNYGYTF
>-|15|TRBV5-1|TRBJ1-1|-
TGCGCCAGCAGCTACCTCCAACAGCCCAACACTGAAGCTTTCTTT
CASSYLQQPNTEAFF
>few|11|TRBV25-1|TRBJ2-4|-
TGTGCCAGCAGCGACAGGTTTGGGCAGTACTTC
CASSDRFGQYF
>few|17|TRBV12-5|TRBJ1-1|-
TGTGCTAGTGGTTTGGTACTTGGCAGGGGAACGAACACTGAAGCTTTCTTT
CASGLVLGRGTNTEAFF
>few|13|TRBV30|TRBJ1-1|-
TGTGCCTGGAGTGTGCCGGGAGTAACTGAAGCTTTCTTT
CAWSVPGVTEAFF
>-|13|TRBV29-1|TRBJ2-3|-
TGCAGCGTTCTAGGTCGAGGCACAGATACGCAGTATTTT
CSVLGRGTDTQYF
>few|14|TRBV2|TRBJ2-3|-
TGTGCCAGGACCCCGGACAATAGCACAGATACGCAGTATTTT
CARTPDNSTDTQYF
>few|13|TRBV2|TRBJ2-2|-
TGTGCCAGCCGGACACCAGTAACCGGGGAGCTGTTTTTT
CASRTPVTGELFF
>few|13|TRBV30|TRBJ1-5|-
TGTGCCTGGAGTACAAGGGAGAATCAGCCCCAGCATTTT
CAWSTRENQPQHF
>-|13|TRBV6-5|TRBJ1-2|TRBD1
TGTGCCAGCAGTGGGACAGTCTCTTATGGCTACACCTTC
CASSGTVSYGYTF
>many|13|TRBV5-1|TRBJ2-3|TRBD1
TGCGCCAGCAGCTTGGCCCTGAGGGGGCGCGAGTATTTT
CASSLALRGREYF
>-|20|TRBV9|TRBJ2-6|-
TGTGCCAGCAGCGTAAGTCCGGACAGTAGCGGGTTCTCTGGGGCCAACGTCCTGACTTTC
CASSVSPDSSGFSGANVLTF
>-|15|TRBV9|TRBJ2-7|-
TGTGCCAGCAGCCTGGGGGCAGGGGAGACCTACGAGCAGTACTTC
CASSLGAGETYEQYF
>-|14|TRBV5-1|TRBJ2-1|TRBD2
TGCGCCAGCAGATTGGGACTAGCGGGGGACGAGCAGTTCTTC
CASRLGLAGDEQFF
>-|13|TRBV7-9|TRBJ2-7|TRBD1
TGTGCCAGCAGCTGGACAGGGCCCTACGAGCAGTACTTC
CASSWTGPYEQYF
>-|15|TRBV6-5|TRBJ1-5|-
TGTGCCAGCAGTTCCATGGCCGGGACCAGGCAGCCCCAGCATTTT
CASSSMAGTRQPQHF
>few|13|TRBV7-8|TRBJ1-1|-
TGTGCCAGCAGCTCCGTTCGAGACACTGAAGCTTTCTTT
CASSSVRDTEAFF
>few|11|TRBV29-1|TRBJ1-2|TRBD1
TGCAGGGCAGGGGGCCTCTATGGCTACACCTTC
CRAGGLYGYTF
>few|20|TRBV11-2|TRBJ2-2|TRBD1
TGTGCCAGCAGCTTGACCCGGGACAGGGGACTTCAATCAGCGACCGGGGAGCTGTTTTTT
CASSLTRDRGLQSATGELFF
>few|14|TRBV18|TRBJ2-7|-
TGTGCCAGCTCACCATTCCAGGAGGCGGGCGAGCAGTACTTC
CASSPFQEAGEQYF
>-|12|TRBV12-3/TRBV12-4|TRBJ1-2|-
TGTGCCAGCAGTTTGTGGCAGGCTGGCTACACCTTC
CASSLWQAGYTF
>few|18|TRBV29-1|TRBJ1-2|-
TGCAGCGTTGAATTCGGGGGGATAAAGGGGTGGATCCTAGATGGCTACACCTTC
CSVEFGGIKGWILDGYTF
>few|14|TRBV24-1|TRBJ1-2|TRBD1
TGTGCCACCAGTGATTTCGGACAGGCGTATGGCTACACCTTC
CATSDFGQAYGYTF
>-|12|TRBV30|TRBJ1-1|-
TGTGCCTGCTACCTTGGACGCGCTGAAGCTTTCTTT
CACYLGRAEAFF
>-|14|TRBV20-1|TRBJ2-7|-
TGCAGTGCCCTTCCTCAGGTGAGCTCCTACGAGCAGTACTTC
CSALPQVSSYEQYF
>-|13|TRBV5-8|TRBJ2-2|-
TGTGCCAGCAGTTCCAGGGATATCGGGGAGCTGTTTTTT
CASSSRDIGELFF
>-|16|TRBV24-1|TRBJ2-2|-
TGTGCCACCAGTGTAGGACAGACCGGTGGCACCGGGGAGCTGTTTTTT
CATSVGQTGGTGELFF
>many|10|TRBV20-1|TRBJ2-7|-
TGCAGTGCTAGAGATAACGAGCAGTACTTC
CSARDNEQYF
>few|17|TRBV5-1|TRBJ2-5|-
TGCGCCAGCAGCTTGTTAGGGGATGGCGGACCCCAAGAGACCCAGTACTTC
CASSLLGDGGPQETQYF
>once|11|TRBV7-9|TRBJ2-7|-
TGTGCCAGCAGCTGGACGGGGGAGCAGTACTTC
CASSWTGEQYF
>-|15|TRBV18|TRBJ2-1|-
TGTGCCAGCTCACCACCGGGCGGGCAAGTGAGTGAGCAGTTCTTC
CASSPPGGQVSEQFF
>-|16|TRBV12-3/TRBV12-4|TRBJ2-3|TRBD2
TGTGCCAGCAGTTTATTCGGGACTAGCGCCACAGATACGCAGTATTTT
CASSLFGTSATDTQYF
>few|14|TRBV6-5|TRBJ2-1|-
TGTGCCAGCAGGATTGGTGTTCCCTACAATGAGCAGTTCTTC
CASRIGVPYNEQFF
>many|15|TRBV6-5|TRBJ2-2|-
TGTGCCAGCAGCACTACTACCCTGAACACCGGGGAGCTGTTTTTT
CASSTTTLNTGELFF
>-|15|TRBV7-3|TRBJ2-1|TRBD2
TGTGCCAGCAGCCCGGGACTAGATACCTACAATGAGCAGTTCTTC
CASSPGLDTYNEQFF
>-|15|TRBV20-1|TRBJ2-1|-
TGCAGTGCTAGACGTCAGGGACCTTCCTACAATGAGCAGTTCTTC
CSARRQGPSYNEQFF
>-|13|TRBV7-9|TRBJ2-1|-
TGTGCCAGCAGTATTTCGGGATCCGATGAGCAGTTCTTC
CASSISGSDEQFF
>-|15|TRBV5-1|TRBJ1-1|-
TGCGCCAGCAGCTTGGGCACCCAAACTAACACTGAAGCTTTCTTT
CASSLGTQTNTEAFF
>-|16|TRBV24-1|TRBJ2-1|-
TGTGCCACCAGTGATCGATGGCAGACAAGCTACAATGAGCAGTTCTTC
CATSDRWQTSYNEQFF
>few|15|TRBV9|TRBJ1-4|-
TGTGCCAGCAGCGTAGATCACAGGAGGAATGAAAAACTGTTTTTT
CASSVDHRRNEKLFF
>few|15|TRBV20-1|TRBJ2-1|-
TGCAGTGCTAGAGAGGGGACTGGGACCTACAATGAGCAGTTCTTC
CSAREGTGTYNEQFF
>-|15|TRBV11-2|TRBJ1-2|-
TGTGCCAGCAGCTTAAAGCAGACGTCTAAGGATGGCTACACCTTC
CASSLKQTSKDGYTF